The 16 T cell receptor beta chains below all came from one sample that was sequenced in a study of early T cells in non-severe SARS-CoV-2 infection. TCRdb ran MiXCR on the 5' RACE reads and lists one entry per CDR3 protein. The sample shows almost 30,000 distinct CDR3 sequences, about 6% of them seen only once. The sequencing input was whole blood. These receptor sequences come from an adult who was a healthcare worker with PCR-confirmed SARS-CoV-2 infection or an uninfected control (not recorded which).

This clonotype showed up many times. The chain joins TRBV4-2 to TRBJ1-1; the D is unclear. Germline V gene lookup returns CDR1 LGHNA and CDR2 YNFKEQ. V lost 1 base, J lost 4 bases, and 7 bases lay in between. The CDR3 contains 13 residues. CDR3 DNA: TGTGCCAGCAGCCAAGTCGCAGTCACTGAAGCTTTCTTT. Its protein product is CASSQVAVTEAFF.

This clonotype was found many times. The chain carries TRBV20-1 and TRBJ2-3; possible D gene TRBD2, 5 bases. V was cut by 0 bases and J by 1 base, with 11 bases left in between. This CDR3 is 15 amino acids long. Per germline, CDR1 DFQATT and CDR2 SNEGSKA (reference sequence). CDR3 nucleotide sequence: TGCAGTGCTAGAGATGTTATCGGGGGCACAGATACGCAGTATTTT. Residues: CSARDVIGGTDTQYF.

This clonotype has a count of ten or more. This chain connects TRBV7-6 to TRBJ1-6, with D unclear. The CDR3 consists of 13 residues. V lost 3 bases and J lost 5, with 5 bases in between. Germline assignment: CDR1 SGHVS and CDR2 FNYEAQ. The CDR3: CASSFGDNSPLHF. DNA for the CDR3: TGTGCCAGCAGCTTTGGTGATAATTCACCCCTCCACTTT.

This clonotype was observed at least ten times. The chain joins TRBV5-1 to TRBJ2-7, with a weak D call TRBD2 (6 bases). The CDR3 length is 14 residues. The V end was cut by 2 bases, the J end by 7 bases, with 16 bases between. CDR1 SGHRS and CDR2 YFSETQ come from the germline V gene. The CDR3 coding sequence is TGCGCCAGCAGCTTTGGCGGGGAGGCCATAGAGCAGTACTTC. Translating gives CASSFGGEAIEQYF.

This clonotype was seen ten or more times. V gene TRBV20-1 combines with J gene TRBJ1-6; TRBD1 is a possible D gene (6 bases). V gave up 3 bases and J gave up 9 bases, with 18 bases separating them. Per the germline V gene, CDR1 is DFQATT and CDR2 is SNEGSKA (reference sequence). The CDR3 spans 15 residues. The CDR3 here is CSARAKTVRGSPLHF. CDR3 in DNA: TGCAGTGCTAGGGCGAAGACAGTCAGGGGTTCACCCCTCCACTTT.

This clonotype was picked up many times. This CDR3 reads CASSLAVGVETQYF. CDR3 DNA sequence: TGTGCCAGCAGCTTAGCCGTAGGAGTAGAGACCCAGTACTTC. V is TRBV7-6 and J is TRBJ2-5; no definite D call. Germline CDR1 and CDR2: SGHVS and FNYEAQ. The CDR3 has 14 residues. Trimming pared 0 bases from V and 4 bases from J, leaving 9 bases between.

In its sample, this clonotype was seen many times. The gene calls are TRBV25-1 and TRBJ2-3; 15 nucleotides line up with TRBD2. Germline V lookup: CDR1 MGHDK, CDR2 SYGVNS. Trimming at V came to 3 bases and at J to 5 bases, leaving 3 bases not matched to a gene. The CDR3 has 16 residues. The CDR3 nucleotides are TGTGCCAGCAGTGAGGGACTAGCGGGGGGTTTAGATACGCAGTATTTT. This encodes CASSEGLAGGLDTQYF.

CDR3 DNA: TGCAGTGCTAGAAAACCGGGACAGGGGCACACCGGGGAGCTGTTTTTT. Its translation is CSARKPGQGHTGELFF. The chain links TRBV20-1 to TRBJ2-2; 10 bases match TRBD1. From germline, CDR1 is DFQATT and CDR2 SNEGSKA (reference sequence). V lost 2 bases and J lost 3; bases outside the gene matches: 6. This CDR3 comprises 16 residues.

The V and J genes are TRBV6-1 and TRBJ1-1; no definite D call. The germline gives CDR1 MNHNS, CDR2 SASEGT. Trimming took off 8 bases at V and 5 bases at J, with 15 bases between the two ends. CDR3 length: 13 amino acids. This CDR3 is CASRLSPGTEAFF. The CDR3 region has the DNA TGTGCCAGCCGGTTATCACCGGGGACTGAAGCTTTCTTT.

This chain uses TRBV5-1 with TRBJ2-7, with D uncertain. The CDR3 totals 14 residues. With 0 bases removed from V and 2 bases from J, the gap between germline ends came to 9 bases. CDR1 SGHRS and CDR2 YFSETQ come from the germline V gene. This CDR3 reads CASSLGTLTYEQYF. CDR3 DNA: TGCGCCAGCAGCTTGGGTACGCTTACCTACGAGCAGTACTTC.

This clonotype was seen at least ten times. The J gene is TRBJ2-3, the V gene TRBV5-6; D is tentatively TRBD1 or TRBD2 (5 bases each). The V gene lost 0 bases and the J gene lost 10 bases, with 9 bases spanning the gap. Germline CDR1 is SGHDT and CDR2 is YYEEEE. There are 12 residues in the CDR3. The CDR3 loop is CASSLGRDAQYF. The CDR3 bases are TGTGCCAGCAGCTTGGGCCGGGACGCGCAGTATTTT.

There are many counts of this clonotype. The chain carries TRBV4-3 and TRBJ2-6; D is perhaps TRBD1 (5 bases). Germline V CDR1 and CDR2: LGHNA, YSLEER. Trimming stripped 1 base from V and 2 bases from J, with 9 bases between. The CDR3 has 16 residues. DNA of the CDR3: TGCGCCAGCAGCCAAGGTGACAGCACTGGGGCCAACGTCCTGACTTTC. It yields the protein CASSQGDSTGANVLTF.

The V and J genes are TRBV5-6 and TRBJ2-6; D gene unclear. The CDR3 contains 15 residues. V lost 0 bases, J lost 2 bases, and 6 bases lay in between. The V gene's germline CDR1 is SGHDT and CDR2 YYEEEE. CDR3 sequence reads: CASSLGLAGANVLTF. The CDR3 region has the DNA TGTGCCAGCAGCTTGGGGCTGGCTGGGGCCAACGTCCTGACTTTC.

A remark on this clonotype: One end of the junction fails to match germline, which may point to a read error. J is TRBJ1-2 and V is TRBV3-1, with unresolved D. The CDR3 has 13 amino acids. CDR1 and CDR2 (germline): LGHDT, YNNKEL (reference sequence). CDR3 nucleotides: TGTGCCAGCAGCGAAGAAAATGGAGGTGGCTACACCTTC. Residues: CASSEENGGGYTF.

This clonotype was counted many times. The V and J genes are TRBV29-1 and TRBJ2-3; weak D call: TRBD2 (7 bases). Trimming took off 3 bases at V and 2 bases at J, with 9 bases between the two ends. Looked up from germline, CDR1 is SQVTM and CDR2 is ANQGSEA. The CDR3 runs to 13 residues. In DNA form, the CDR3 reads TGCAGCGTTGATCGGGGGGCCACAGATACGCAGTATTTT. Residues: CSVDRGATDTQYF.

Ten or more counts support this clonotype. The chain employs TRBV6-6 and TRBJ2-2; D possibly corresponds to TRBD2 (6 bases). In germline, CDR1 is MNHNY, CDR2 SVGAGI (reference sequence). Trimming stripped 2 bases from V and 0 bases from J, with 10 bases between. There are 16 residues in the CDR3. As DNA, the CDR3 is TGTGCCAGCAGTTACCGGCGGGGCGCGAACACCGGGGAGCTGTTTTTT. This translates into CASSYRRGANTGELFF.